Listed below are T cell receptor beta chains from one sample, sequenced in a study of long-term antiretroviral therapy in people with HIV. The protocol was immunoSEQ multiplex PCR, while the TCRdb copy is restricted to in-frame clones and leaves out a portion. The sample records under 20,000 clones, roughly 80% being singletons. This specimen consisted of unsorted PBMCs, obtained 2.1 to 2.2 years before starting antiretroviral therapy. Receptor source: a man between 25 and 39 years old with HIV. CDR3s leave out the opening cysteine and the closing phenylalanine or tryptophan.

TRBJ2-2,TRBV5-6,ASSWPTGELF
TRBJ2-1,TRBV7-9,ASSRGLSSYNEQF
TRBJ2-4,TRBV15,ATSTMEGKNIQY
TRBJ2-7,TRBV5-1,ASSLNPGQGTEQY
TRBJ2-3,TRBV27,ASSPWPSPLSTDTQY
TRBJ2-1,TRBV4-2,ASSQDVGLATRNEQF
TRBJ2-7,TRBV5-5,ASSLALPGQGAYEQY
TRBJ2-1,TRBV6-1,ASSDMGQGNNEQF
TRBJ2-4,TRBV19,ARSIAGGGNIQY
TRBJ2-7,TRBV5-1,ASSLDSRDNYEQY
TRBJ1-2,TRBV18,ASSPRDSYGYT
TRBJ1-1,TRBV14,ASSQVQGRKLNTEAF
TRBJ2-3,TRBV18,ASSPRTSTDTQY
TRBJ2-1,TRBV6-1,ASSEFARAGGPNEQF